The 25 T cell receptor beta chains presented below share a single source sample, sequenced in a study of CD8 T cells in Susac syndrome. After extraction with the RNeasy kit, roughly 0.45 to 1 ug of the RNA was reverse transcribed using random hexamers. Each CDR3 protein is one row after TCRdb ran MiXCR on the immunoSEQ multiplex PCR reads. The data show approximately 180,000 distinct CDR3 sequences, about 91% seen once. Material: CD4+ T cells from PBMCs. These receptor sequences come from a human donor with Susac syndrome.

The V call is TRBV2, the J call TRBJ2-2, with D unclear. Trimming shortened V by 10 bases and J by 4 bases, and 16 bases separated the two germline ends. The CDR3 has 14 amino acids. Germline CDR1 and CDR2: SNHLY and FYNNEI. CDR3 sequence (DNA): TGTGCCACACGACCCTTACAAACCACCGGGGAGCTGTTTTTT. Encoded protein: CATRPLQTTGELFF.

J is TRBJ1-6 and V is TRBV20-1; D is unresolved. Looked up from germline, CDR1 is DFQATT and CDR2 is SNEGSKA (reference sequence). The CDR3 is made up of 16 amino acids. The V end was cut by 0 bases, the J end by 8 bases, with 17 bases between. CDR3 DNA: TGCAGTGCTAGAGATCCCGGAGCCGGATGGGATTCACCCCTCCACTTT. It specifies CSARDPGAGWDSPLHF.

The chain employs TRBV5-6 and TRBJ1-5, with D unclear. Germline CDR1 reads SGHDT; CDR2 reads YYEEEE. V shed 4 bases and J shed 5 bases, with 19 bases lying between them. The CDR3 sequence is 16 residues long. The CDR3: CASSQRGGFRYQPQHF. CDR3 sequence (DNA): TGTGCCAGCAGCCAACGGGGAGGGTTTCGATATCAGCCCCAGCATTTT.

The CDR3 bases are TGTGCCGTGAGCGGGGGGAAAACAACTACAGTTAATTCACCCCTCCACTTT. It encodes CAVSGGKTTTVNSPLHF. This chain links TRBV30 with TRBJ1-6; perhaps TRBD1 as D (5 bases). Germline CDR1 GTSNPN, CDR2 SVGIG (reference sequence). The CDR3 length is 17 residues. The V end lost 8 bases, the J end lost 6 bases, and 26 bases lay between the germline ends. The full variable domain, its missing parts supplied by reference TRBV30 and TRBJ1-6, is SQTIHQWPATLVQPVGSPLSLECTVEGTSNPNLYWYRQAAGRGLQLLFYSVGIGQISSEVPQNLSASRPQDRQFILSSKKLLLSDSGFYLCAVSGGKTTTVNSPLHFGNGTRLTVT.

The chain employs TRBV12-3 or TRBV12-4 and TRBJ1-2; no clear D. This CDR3 is 15 amino acids long. Trimming stripped 2 bases from V and 6 bases from J, with 16 bases between. CDR3 in amino acids: CASSLLSGVVDGYTF. CDR3 bases: TGTGCCAGCAGTTTATTATCGGGCGTGGTAGATGGCTACACCTTC.

This clonotype appeared a single time. The chain combines TRBV5-4 with TRBJ1-1, with 8 bases identical to TRBD1. V was pared by 4 bases and J by 2 bases, with 7 bases of the junction left unmatched. CDR3 length: 15 amino acids. Germline assignment: CDR1 SGHNT and CDR2 YYREEE (reference sequence). CDR3 sequence: CASSTTGQGNTEAFF. The CDR3 DNA reads as TGTGCCAGCAGCACAACCGGACAGGGTAACACTGAAGCTTTCTTT.

The chain combines TRBV7-9 with TRBJ1-6, with D possibly TRBD1 on 5 matching bases. Trimming stripped 7 bases from V and 9 bases from J, with 16 bases between. CDR1 SEHNR and CDR2 FQNEAQ come from the germline V gene (reference sequence). The CDR3 consists of 14 residues. Here the CDR3 reads CASINPDRSSPLHF. The DNA of the CDR3 is TGTGCCAGCATCAATCCCGACAGATCTTCACCCCTCCACTTT.

This clonotype was counted once. This chain connects TRBV20-1 to TRBJ2-5, with 7 nucleotides matching TRBD1. Germline V gene sequence: CDR1 DFQATT, CDR2 SNEGSKA (reference sequence). CDR3 length: 15 residues. J gave up 1 base and V 1 base, and 6 bases lay outside the gene matches. The CDR3 loop is CSARGDSVSQETQYF. The CDR3 DNA reads TGCAGTGCTAGAGGGGACAGTGTTTCCCAAGAGACCCAGTACTTC.

The V call is TRBV10-3, the J call TRBJ2-7, with 8 bases that match TRBD2. This CDR3 is built from 15 residues. CDR1 and CDR2 (germline): ENHRY, SYGVKD. V was pared by 3 bases and J by 0 bases, with 4 bases of the junction left unmatched. CDR3 in DNA: TGTGCCATCAGTGACGACAGCGGGAGCTCCTACGAGCAGTACTTC. Translated, it gives CAISDDSGSSYEQYF.

This sequence joins TRBV30 and TRBJ2-3, with D unclear. The CDR3 is made up of 13 amino acids. Between the trimmed V and J ends, which lost 0 bases and 4 bases, there was a span of 8 bases. From germline, CDR1 is GTSNPN and CDR2 SVGIG (reference sequence). CDR3 in amino acids: CAWSVGNPDTQYF. The CDR3 bases are TGTGCCTGGAGTGTGGGGAACCCAGATACGCAGTATTTT.

The chain joins TRBV7-2 to TRBJ2-1; a possible D gene is TRBD2 (5 bases). This CDR3 is built from 13 residues. CDR1 SGHTA and CDR2 FQGNSA come from the germline V gene. Trimming removed 7 bases from V and 6 bases from J, with 13 bases in between. The CDR3 loop reads CASTVGGPNEQFF. The CDR3 DNA sequence: TGTGCCAGCACGGTTGGAGGCCCCAATGAGCAGTTCTTC.

The rearrangement uses TRBV2 and TRBJ1-1, with TRBD1 matching over 7 bases. The V gene's germline CDR1 is SNHLY and CDR2 FYNNEI. Losses at the gene ends were 6 bases for V and 4 bases for J; bases not matched to a gene: 11. This CDR3 is built from 15 residues. CDR3 sequence: CASSQAGGRGTEAFF. CDR3 bases: TGTGCCAGCAGCCAGGCAGGGGGTCGGGGCACTGAAGCTTTCTTT.

This chain connects TRBV2 to TRBJ2-1; D possibly corresponds to TRBD2 (6 bases). Trimming left V 7 bases short and J 10 bases short, with 23 bases between. Germline CDR1 and CDR2: SNHLY and FYNNEI. This CDR3 is 15 amino acids long. CDR3 DNA: TGTGCCAGCACTGTCGTCGGCGGGAAGGGCGCCGAGCAGTTCTTC. Residues: CASTVVGGKGAEQFF.

The gene calls are TRBV28 and TRBJ2-3; a weak D match, TRBD2 (6 bases). This CDR3 has 16 residues. CDR1 and CDR2 (germline): MDHEN, SYDVKM. V was cut by 4 bases and J by 6 bases, with 20 bases left in between. The CDR3 DNA reads TGTGCCAGCAGTTCCTCTTGGGGGAGGATAAGGGATACGCAGTATTTT. Translating it yields CASSSSWGRIRDTQYF.

The chain employs TRBV20-1 and TRBJ2-7; D call uncertain. Germline V gene sequence: CDR1 DFQATT, CDR2 SNEGSKA (reference sequence). This CDR3 spans 14 amino acids. V was pared by 3 bases and J by 2 bases, with 14 bases between. The DNA for the CDR3 is TGCAGTGCTAGGGACGGACGGAATCCCTACGAGCAGTACTTC. It specifies CSARDGRNPYEQYF.

The CDR3 region has the DNA TGTGCCCTAACGGGACCGCTATTGCAGTACTTC. Its protein is CALTGPLLQYF. This chain joins TRBV30 and TRBJ2-7, with D possibly being TRBD1 or TRBD2 (5 bases each). Germline CDR1 is GTSNPN and CDR2 is SVGIG (reference sequence). V dropped 8 bases and J dropped 9 bases, with 17 bases sitting between them. CDR3 length equals 11 residues.

The CDR3 sequence: CASSGYRVNTEAFF. CDR3 nucleotide sequence: TGTGCCAGCAGTGGCTACAGGGTGAACACTGAAGCTTTCTTT. This chain uses TRBV25-1 with TRBJ1-1; D possibly corresponds to TRBD1 (6 bases). Germline-derived CDR1 and CDR2 are MGHDK and SYGVNS. Trimming took 4 bases from V and 0 from J, leaving 9 bases between them. This CDR3 has 14 amino acids.

The gene calls are TRBV6-5 and TRBJ2-4; D perhaps matches TRBD1 (6 bases). The CDR3 runs to 15 residues. The V end was cut by 7 bases, the J end by 0 bases, with 13 bases between. CDR1 and CDR2 from the germline V gene are MNHEY and SVGAGI. Here the CDR3 DNA reads TGTGCCAGCAAACGTACAGGGATAGCCAAAAACATTCAGTACTTC. The encoded protein is CASKRTGIAKNIQYF.

This clonotype was detected only once. This chain joins TRBV29-1 and TRBJ2-3, with D maybe TRBD2 (6 bases). The germline V and J ends were trimmed by 3 bases and 3 bases, with 10 bases remaining between them. CDR1 is SQVTM, CDR2 ANQGSEA, per germline. The CDR3 loop spans 13 amino acids. CDR3 nucleotides: TGCAGCGTTGACACAGGAGGGACAGATACGCAGTATTTT. This encodes CSVDTGGTDTQYF.

The V gene is TRBV15, the J gene TRBJ2-3; tentatively, D is TRBD2 (7 bases). Germline assignment: CDR1 LNHNV and CDR2 YYDKDF (reference sequence). Trimming removed 1 base at V and 6 bases at J, with 11 bases between. The CDR3 is 14 amino acids. The CDR3 coding sequence is TGTGCCACCAGCAGAGCGGGGGGCCGGGATACGCAGTATTTT. It codes for CATSRAGGRDTQYF.

Details on this clonotype: One junction end disagrees with the germline gene, perhaps due to a read error. V usage is TRBV18 and J usage is TRBJ2-7; a possible D gene is TRBD1 (6 bases). CDR1 and CDR2 from the germline V gene are KGHSH and LQKENI. The CDR3 loop spans 11 amino acids. The CDR3 spells CASSQGHDQYF. DNA for the CDR3: TGTGCCAGCTCTCAGGGACACGATCAGTACTTC.

V gene TRBV6-5 combines with J gene TRBJ1-2; D is unclear. CDR1 and CDR2 (germline): MNHEY, SVGAGI. This CDR3 has 12 amino acids. V lost 7 bases and J 4 bases, leaving 10 bases between the germline ends. The CDR3 loop reads CASKDGFYGYTF. CDR3 nucleotide sequence: TGTGCCAGCAAGGACGGTTTCTATGGCTACACCTTC.

The chain links TRBV6-5 to TRBJ1-1; no clear D gene. The germline V gene has CDR1 MNHEY and CDR2 SVGAGI. Trimming cost V 8 bases and J 8 bases, with 12 bases left between them. The CDR3 has 11 residues. CDR3 region: CASCTGREAFF. The CDR3, as DNA: TGTGCCAGCTGCACCGGGAGAGAAGCTTTCTTT.

The chain links TRBV7-3 to TRBJ2-5; 7 nucleotides match TRBD1. V shed 4 bases and J 5 bases; nucleotides not matched to a gene: 7. The CDR3 sequence is 14 residues long. Germline assignment: CDR1 SGHTA and CDR2 FQGTGA. DNA of the CDR3: TGTGCCAGCAGCTCCCAAGGGGGCGGGGAGACCCAGTACTTC. Translation: CASSSQGGGETQYF.

CDR3 sequence: CASSRILALPRNEQFF. The DNA of the CDR3 is TGTGCCAGCAGTCGTATACTAGCGTTACCGAGGAATGAGCAGTTCTTC. The V and J genes are TRBV11-2 and TRBJ2-1, with 7 bases matching TRBD2. This CDR3 has 16 residues. Looked up from germline, CDR1 is SGHAT and CDR2 is FQNNGV. V gave up 6 bases and J gave up 7 bases; unmatched junction bases: 15.